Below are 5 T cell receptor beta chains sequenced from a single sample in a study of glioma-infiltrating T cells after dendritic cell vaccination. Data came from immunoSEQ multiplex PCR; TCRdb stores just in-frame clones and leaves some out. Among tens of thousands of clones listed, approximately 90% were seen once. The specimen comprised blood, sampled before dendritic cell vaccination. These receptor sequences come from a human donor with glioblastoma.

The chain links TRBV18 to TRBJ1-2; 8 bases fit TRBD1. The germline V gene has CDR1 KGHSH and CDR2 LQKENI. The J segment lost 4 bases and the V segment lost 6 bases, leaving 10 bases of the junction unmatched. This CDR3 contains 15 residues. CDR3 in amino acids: CASSARDRSGYGYTF. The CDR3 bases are TGTGCCAGCTCGGCCCGGGACAGGTCTGGCTATGGCTACACCTTC.

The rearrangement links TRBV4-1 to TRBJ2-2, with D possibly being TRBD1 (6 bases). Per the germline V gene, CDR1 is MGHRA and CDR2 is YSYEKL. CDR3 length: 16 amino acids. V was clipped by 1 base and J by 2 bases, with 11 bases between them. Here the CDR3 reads CASSQGWTANTGELFF. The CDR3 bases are TGCGCCAGCAGCCAAGGGTGGACAGCTAACACCGGGGAGCTGTTTTTT.

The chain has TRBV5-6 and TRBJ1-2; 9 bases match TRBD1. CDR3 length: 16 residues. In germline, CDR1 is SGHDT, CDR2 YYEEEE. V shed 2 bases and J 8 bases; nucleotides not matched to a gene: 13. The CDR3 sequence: CASSFTGTGRSGGYTF. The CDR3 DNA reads TGTGCCAGCAGCTTCACCGGGACAGGGCGTTCCGGCGGCTACACCTTC.

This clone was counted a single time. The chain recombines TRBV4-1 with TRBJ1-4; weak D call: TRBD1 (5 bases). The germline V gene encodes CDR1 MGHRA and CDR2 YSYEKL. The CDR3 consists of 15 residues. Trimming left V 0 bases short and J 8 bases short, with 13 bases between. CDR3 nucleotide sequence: TGCGCCAGCAGCCAAGACGGGACTGGGGCCGAAAAACTGTTTTTT. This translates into CASSQDGTGAEKLFF.

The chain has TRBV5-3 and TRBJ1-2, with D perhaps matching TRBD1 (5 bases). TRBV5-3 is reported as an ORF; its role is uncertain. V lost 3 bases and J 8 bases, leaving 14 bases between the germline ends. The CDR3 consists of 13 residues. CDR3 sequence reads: CARSSVQGYGYTF. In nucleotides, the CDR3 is TGTGCCAGAAGCTCAGTGCAGGGTTACGGCTACACCTTC.